Listed below are T cell receptor beta chains from one sample, sequenced in a study of vaccination effects on CD4 cells after COVID-19. Sequencing was performed with immunoSEQ multiplex PCR; in TCRdb, only in-frame clones are kept and a portion is missing. The data contain 57,000 or so clones, around 73% of them seen just once; the ten biggest clones take up more than 3.5%. No antigen has been assigned to these receptors. Sequencing was performed on CD4+ T cells from PBMCs cultured without peptide, taken after COVID-19 vaccination. These receptors all stem from a human donor who received a COVID-19 vaccine. CDR3s include the opening cysteine and the closing phenylalanine or tryptophan. D genes are given only for firm matches. A clone size is listed for some rows: how often the clone was seen (once, few, many), or a class if it is expanded.

D	V	size	J	DNA	CDR3
TRBD1	TRBV5-6	NA	TRBJ1-5	TGTGCCAGCAGTGCGACAGGGTCACGTCAGCCCCAGCATTTT	CASSATGSRQPQHF
NA	TRBV19	NA	TRBJ2-2	TGTGCCAGTGGAGCGGCGGGAAAGAACACCGGGGAGCTGTTTTTT	CASGAAGKNTGELFF
TRBD1	TRBV5-6	NA	TRBJ2-4	TGTGCCAGCAGCGTTCGCCAGGGGGTAAACATTCAGTACTTC	CASSVRQGVNIQYF
TRBD2	TRBV5-1	NA	TRBJ2-1	TGCGCCAGCAGCCACCGGACTAGCGAGTACAATGAGCAGTTCTTC	CASSHRTSEYNEQFF
TRBD1	TRBV6-6	NA	TRBJ1-1	TGTGCCAGCTCTACAGGGGGGACTGAAGCTTTCTTT	CASSTGGTEAFF
NA	TRBV30	few	TRBJ1-1	TGTGCCTGGAGTAAGGGCACTGAAGCTTTCTTT	CAWSKGTEAFF
NA	TRBV28	NA	TRBJ2-7	TGTGCCAGCAGTTCCCCAAGACCGGCCTACGAGCAGTACTTC	CASSSPRPAYEQYF
NA	TRBV6-5	NA	TRBJ1-5	TGTGCCAGCAGTACCGGGGGCACAAATCAGCCCCAGCATTTT	CASSTGGTNQPQHF
NA	TRBV12-3/TRBV12-4	NA	TRBJ1-1	TGTGCCAGCAGTTTATTCGACAGATCAGAAGCTTTCTTT	CASSLFDRSEAFF
NA	TRBV29-1	NA	TRBJ1-2	TGCAGCGCTAGGAACGGTGGCTACACCTTC	CSARNGGYTF
TRBD1	TRBV6-1	NA	TRBJ1-2	TGTGCCAGCAGGACAGGGGGCGCGGGAAACTATGGCTACACCTTC	CASRTGGAGNYGYTF
NA	TRBV4-3	NA	TRBJ1-6	TGCGCCAGCAGCCAAGATAGGAACAGCGATTCACCCCTCCACTTT	CASSQDRNSDSPLHF
TRBD1	TRBV7-2	few	TRBJ1-5	TGTGCCAGCAGTCCAAAGCCAGGGGGTAATCAGCCCCAGCATTTT	CASSPKPGGNQPQHF
NA	TRBV28	NA	TRBJ2-7	TGTGCCAGCAGGGGCAGGGCTCCCTACGAGCAGTACTTC	CASRGRAPYEQYF
NA	TRBV5-1	NA	TRBJ1-6	TGCGCCAGCAGACTCGGCGAGGAGGCCAATTCACCCCTCCACTTT	CASRLGEEANSPLHF
NA	TRBV2	once	TRBJ1-5	TGTGCCAGCACGCCCACCTTGAATCAGCCCCAGCATTTT	CASTPTLNQPQHF
NA	TRBV24-1	NA	TRBJ1-2	TGTGCCACCGAGGGCTTCTATGGCTACACCTTC	CATEGFYGYTF
NA	TRBV7-2	few	TRBJ1-3	TGTGCCAGCAGCTTAGAGCCTAGGAAATACCAGGAAAACACCATATATTTT	CASSLEPRKYQENTIYF
TRBD1	TRBV5-1	NA	TRBJ1-3	TGCGCCAGCAGGACAACAGGGGCTGGAAACACCATATATTTT	CASRTTGAGNTIYF
NA	TRBV3-1/TRBV3-2	NA	TRBJ2-7	TGTGCCAGCAGCCTTATGGACGAGCAGTACTTC	CASSLMDEQYF
NA	TRBV7-8	once	TRBJ1-2	TGTGCCAGTACAGCGGGGGTCTCCCTCTATGGCTACACCTTC	CASTAGVSLYGYTF
TRBD1	TRBV7-2	NA	TRBJ1-2	TGTGCCAGCAGCTGGGACAGGGGGCGCAGCTATGGCTACACCTTC	CASSWDRGRSYGYTF
TRBD1	TRBV18	NA	TRBJ1-5	TGTGCCAGCTCACCACGAACAGGGGAGGATCAGCCCCAGCATTTT	CASSPRTGEDQPQHF
NA	TRBV30	NA	TRBJ2-1	TGTGCCTGGAGTGTACGAGGATTGAGCTCCTACAATGAGCAGTTCTTC	CAWSVRGLSSYNEQFF
TRBD2	TRBV3-1/TRBV3-2	NA	TRBJ2-1	TGTGCCAGCAGCCAGGGGACTAGCGGATCCACTAACGAGTTCTTC	CASSQGTSGSTNEFF
TRBD1	TRBV15	few	TRBJ1-2	TGTGCCACCAGCAGAGATCGTGGGACAGGGGAAGGCTACACCTTC	CATSRDRGTGEGYTF
NA	TRBV28	NA	TRBJ2-4	TGTGCCAGCAGTCCCTCCGGGGGAAACATTCAGTACTTC	CASSPSGGNIQYF
TRBD1	TRBV4-3	few	TRBJ1-4	TGCGCCAGCAGCCAAGCTGCGACAGGGAGGGATAAACTGTTTTTT	CASSQAATGRDKLFF
NA	TRBV7-3	NA	TRBJ2-1	TGTGCCAGCAGCTCCTTACCGGGACCCTCCAATTTTCCGGAGCAGTTCTTC	CASSSLPGPSNFPEQFF
TRBD1	TRBV7-2	once	TRBJ1-4	TGTGCCAGCAGCTTAGCGGGACAGGGGTATAGGGCAACTAATGAAAAACTGTTTTTT	CASSLAGQGYRATNEKLFF
TRBD2	TRBV28	NA	TRBJ2-3	TGTGCCACACTAGCGGGGTACCTCACAGATACGCAGTATTTT	CATLAGYLTDTQYF
NA	TRBV6-5	once	TRBJ1-2	TGTGCCAGCAAGGTGGGCAGTAACTATGGCTACACCTTC	CASKVGSNYGYTF
NA	TRBV18	NA	TRBJ1-4	TGTGCCAGCTCACCAGATGTGGGGGAAAAACTGTTTTTT	CASSPDVGEKLFF
NA	TRBV15	NA	TRBJ1-1	TGTGCCACCAGCAGAGATCCGTGGGGCGCGGGGAACACTGAAGCTTTCTTT	CATSRDPWGAGNTEAFF
NA	TRBV20-1	once	TRBJ1-1	TGCAGTGCCCCGGGTCGTGGGGCTTTCTTT	CSAPGRGAFF
TRBD2	TRBV4-1	NA	TRBJ2-1	TGCGCCAGCAGCCACGGGACTAGCGCCAGCTACAATGAGCAGTTCTTC	CASSHGTSASYNEQFF
TRBD2	TRBV9	few	TRBJ2-2	TGTGCCAGCAGCGTACTCGGGACTAGCGGGAACACCGGGGAGCTGTTTTTT	CASSVLGTSGNTGELFF
NA	TRBV30	NA	TRBJ2-5	TGTGCCTGGAGTGTACAAGGAGAGACCCAGTACTTC	CAWSVQGETQYF
TRBD2	TRBV28	NA	TRBJ2-7	TGTGCCAGCAGCCACTACGACTTGGTGGGAGGGCTGAGCTCCTACGAGCAGTACTTC	CASSHYDLVGGLSSYEQYF
NA	TRBV6-6	NA	TRBJ1-6	TGTGCCAGCAGCTCTCCGGGACGGAGTAATTCACCCCTCCACTTT	CASSSPGRSNSPLHF
NA	TRBV12-3/TRBV12-4	NA	TRBJ1-3	TGTGCCAGCAGTCCCGGGGGAAACACCATATATTTT	CASSPGGNTIYF
NA	TRBV7-2	NA	TRBJ1-1	TGTGCCAGCAGCCCTCAGGTCATGAACACTGAAGCTTTCTTT	CASSPQVMNTEAFF
NA	TRBV19	NA	TRBJ2-7	TGTGCCACCCGACCCTCAGTGGCCCACTCCTACGAGCAGTACTTC	CATRPSVAHSYEQYF
TRBD2	TRBV6-2/TRBV6-3	NA	TRBJ2-7	TGTGCCAGCAGTTACGGCGGGAGTATCCACGAGCAGTACTTC	CASSYGGSIHEQYF
TRBD2	TRBV11-2	once	TRBJ2-1	TGTGCCAGCAGCCCAACTAGCGGGGGCTCCTACAATGAGCAGTTCTTC	CASSPTSGGSYNEQFF
TRBD1	TRBV18	NA	TRBJ2-6	TGTGCCAGCTCACCGCAGACAGGGGCAGGAGCTGGGGCCAACGTCCTGACTTTC	CASSPQTGAGAGANVLTF
NA	TRBV2	NA	TRBJ1-1	TGTGCCAGCGGGCTAGAGGGCGCGGTTTTGAAAGCTTTCTTT	CASGLEGAVLKAFF
NA	TRBV6-5	NA	TRBJ1-1	TGTGCCAGCAGAATCGGGCCGATGAACACTGAAGCTTTCTTT	CASRIGPMNTEAFF
TRBD1	TRBV5-8	NA	TRBJ2-1	TGTGCCAGCAGCTTGGTAGGGACAGGGGGCTACAATGAGCAGTTCTTC	CASSLVGTGGYNEQFF
NA	TRBV18	once	TRBJ2-3	TGTGCCAGCTCACTGACATACTCGAGCACAGATACGCAGTATTTT	CASSLTYSSTDTQYF
NA	TRBV19	NA	TRBJ1-5	TGTGCCAGTAGTACCCAAGTGGGCCAGCCCCAGCATTTT	CASSTQVGQPQHF
NA	TRBV2	NA	TRBJ1-6	TGTGCCAGCACCAGGACCGACTATAATTCACCCCTCCACTTT	CASTRTDYNSPLHF
TRBD1	TRBV18	NA	TRBJ1-1	TGTGCCAGCTTCACGCGGAGGGGGCCCGAAGCTTTCTTT	CASFTRRGPEAFF
TRBD1	TRBV9	NA	TRBJ2-5	TGTGCCAGCAGCCTCGAGACAGGGGGCGCCGGGGAGACCCAGTACTTC	CASSLETGGAGETQYF
NA	TRBV19	NA	TRBJ1-1	TGTGCCAGTATTGGATGGGGCACTGAAGCTTTCTTT	CASIGWGTEAFF
TRBD1	TRBV12-3/TRBV12-4	NA	TRBJ1-2	TGTGCCAGCAGTTTAGGACAGGGCTATGGCTACACCTTC	CASSLGQGYGYTF
TRBD1	TRBV5-1	NA	TRBJ2-1	TGCGCCAGCAGCTTGTTCGGGACAGGGGTTGGCAATGAGCAGTTCTTC	CASSLFGTGVGNEQFF
NA	TRBV30	once	TRBJ1-4	TGTGCCTGGAGTGGACAGATAACTAATGAAAAACTGTTTTTT	CAWSGQITNEKLFF
TRBD2	TRBV19	NA	TRBJ2-7	TGTGCCAGTAGTATAGGCGGGGGCTCCTACGAGCAGTACTTC	CASSIGGGSYEQYF